The TCR beta chain under discussion was sequenced for a study of T-cell reconstitution after alpha-beta-depleted transplantation in children (dated by TCRdb to 2016 to 2017). For the study in its entirety: The study quantitatively tracked T-cell immune reconstitution after TCRalphabeta/CD19-depleted allogeneic hematopoietic cell transplantation in children using TCR repertoire profiling.

Reading the label with the study, this specimen's treatment or condition is: allogeneic hematopoietic cell transplantation with graft depleted of TCRalphabeta T cells and CD19 B cells. The transplant recipients were children given TCRalphabeta/CD19-depleted allogeneic hematopoietic cell grafts. The full study reports these points: About two months after transplant, the apparently early recovery of alphabetaT-cell counts reportedly depended on just several hundred clones that had expanded rapidly and came from non-depleted graft cells. The frequencies of hyperexpanded clones fell over the following months, and after one year, T-cell counts and TCRbeta diversity were mostly attributed to newly produced T cells. In some patients, the high TCRbeta diversity seen at day 60 was put down to recipient T cells and intrathymic progenitors that had survived conditioning.

Libraries came from PCR. The sample was run on an Illumina HiSeq 2500. TCR libraries were prepared with molecular barcoding, using unique molecular identifiers to normalize TCRbeta repertoire quantification. TCRdb passed the public sequencing reads through fastp at Q25 and MiXCR, retaining productive beta sequences. Rows with one shared CDR3 protein collapse into an entry with the most common genes and DNA. The sample table lists approximately 800,000 distinct CDR3 sequences, around 15% of them with a count of one. The ten largest clones take up under 6% of the sample. This clonotype was seen a few times. The target of this receptor is not known. Base quality data are lacking; no much larger clone is found one base away. Reading the germline V gene (reference sequence) gives CDR1 MNHEY and CDR2 SMNVEV. The CDR3 has 15 amino acids, counting the end cysteine and phenylalanine. Only the CDR3 DNA is retained, 45 bases long and in frame from the first base. V loses 2 bases, J loses 0 bases, and the germline ends lie 11 bases apart.

The chain is assembled from TRBV27 and TRBJ2-7; the D gene assignment is ambiguous. This clonotype was sampled from a male patient aged 10 to 17 who had a stem cell transplant for acute lymphoblastic leukemia, so the T cells may come from the graft donor. The sequences come from PBMCs, mostly from graft donor cells, collected 360 days after TCRalphabeta/CD19-depleted stem cell transplant. CDR3 sequence: CASSLRAFSSYEQYF. At the DNA level, the sequence is TGTGCCAGCAGTTTAAGGGCATTTAGCTCCTACGAGCAGTACTTC.